These 3 T cell receptor beta chains share one sample of origin, sequenced in a study of shared clonotypes between healthy human individuals (dated by TCRdb to 2020 to 2021). Library prep was done by the immunoSEQ multiplex PCR assay. In its TCRdb copy, this immuneACCESS table keeps in-frame sequences only and misses some clones. Where compared with another copy, unresolved V genes explain less than half of these, and the others have no known cause. The sample table shows about 470,000 clones, and roughly 77% are seen once. The ten largest clones capture less than 15% of the sample. The sequenced material came from PBMCs. These receptors all stem from a woman aged 40 to 49 in good health. Some clones in this sample may be carry-over from other donors' samples.

This chain connects TRBV15 to TRBJ2-5; D is ambiguous. Looked up from germline, CDR1 is LNHNV and CDR2 is YYDKDF (reference sequence). The CDR3 runs to 12 residues. The germline V and J ends were trimmed by 5 bases and 5 bases, with 9 bases remaining between them. The CDR3 DNA is TGTGCCACCAGCTCACACCGGGAGACCCAGTACTTC. Amino acids: CATSSHRETQYF. Supplemented by reference TRBV15 and TRBJ2-5, the full variable domain reads DAMVIQNPRYQVTQFGKPVTLSCSQTLNHNVMYWYQQKSSQAPKLLFHYYDKDFNNEADTPDNFQSRRPNTSFCFLDIRSPGLGDTAMYLCATSSHRETQYFGPGTRLLVL.

Details on this clone: This sequence is one base from a far larger clone and is likely a read error. The chain recombines TRBV28 with TRBJ2-7; D unresolved. In germline, CDR1 is MDHEN, CDR2 SYDVKM. This CDR3 has 14 residues. The CDR3 reads CASSDNPSSYGQYF. CDR3 sequence (DNA): TGTGCCAGCAGTGACAATCCAAGCTCCTACGGGCAGTACTTC.

V gene TRBV7-2 combines with J gene TRBJ2-7; possibly TRBD1 for D (6 bases). The V and J ends lost 3 bases and 0 bases respectively, with 9 bases between them. Per the germline V gene, CDR1 is SGHTA and CDR2 is FQGNSA. This CDR3 region has 14 residues. The CDR3 sequence is CASSFRDNSYEQYF. In DNA, the CDR3 is TGTGCCAGCAGCTTCCGGGACAACTCCTACGAGCAGTACTTC. Full variable domain (remainder filled in from reference TRBV7-2 and TRBJ2-7): GAGVSQSPSNKVTEKGKDVELRCDPISGHTALYWYRQSLGQGLEFLIYFQGNSAPDKSGLPSDRFSAERTGGSVSTLTIQRTQQEDSAVYLCASSFRDNSYEQYFGPGTRLTVT.